This T cell receptor (beta chain) was recovered during a study of T cells in Graves' hyperthyroidism and ophthalmopathy. V lost 3 bases, J lost 0 bases, and 10 bases lay in between. The CDR3 is 14 residues long. CDR1 SQVTM and CDR2 ANQGSEA come from the germline V gene. Regions amplified from RNA transcripts were the TCR beta CDR3 regions. The HTBI primer set served for first-round RT-PCR of the TCR CDR3. Via MiXCR, TCRdb re-called the multiplex PCR reads, giving one row per CDR3 protein. Of around 300,000 distinct CDR3 sequences listed, about 13% are singletons. This clonotype was observed many times.

The rearrangement uses TRBV29-1 and TRBJ2-3, with D possibly TRBD1 on 5 matching bases. The source material was blood. The sequence derives from a middle-aged woman with Graves' ophthalmopathy. CDR3 protein: CSVDKGRSTDTQYF. The CDR3 region has the DNA TGCAGCGTTGATAAGGGGCGAAGCACAGATACGCAGTATTTT.